The present entry profiles one TCR beta chain with its context. Its cognate antigen has yet to be identified. No per-base quality is available; no much larger clone lies one base away. TCRbeta CDR3 regions were amplified from genomic DNA by means of the immunoSEQ Assay, a bias-controlled multiplex PCR. The source study handled its data this way. Nucleated cell counts per sample were estimated from amplification of reference gene primers within the assay. Sequence reads were collapsed and filtered to measure the absolute abundance of every unique TCRbeta CDR3 rearrangement. For each sample, productive Simpson clonality was calculated as the square root of Simpson's diversity index across productive rearrangements. The clones in this table, taken by TCRdb from immuneACCESS, are in-frame only. Not every clone is retained; where verified, under half of the shortfall comes from an unresolved V gene, and the cause of the rest is unknown. The DNA was the basis for D and trimming; V, J and clone size are from that table. This sample holds over 45,000 clones; less than 95% were observed only once. The top ten clones comprise around 5% of the sample.

The CDR3 goes from the cysteine to the phenylalanine over 14 residues. The entry retains the CDR3 DNA only, 42 bases that are in frame from base 1. V is cut by 4 bases and J by 7 bases, and the space between the germline ends is 14 bases. Based on the germline V gene (reference sequence), the CDR1 and CDR2 sequences are LNHDA and SQIVND. This sample was taken from a study of blood T cell repertoires in COVID-19 (dated by TCRdb to 2019 to 2021). Context from the whole study: Samples from collaborators originated in the United States, Italy and Spain and spanned both the acute and convalescent phases of COVID-19. The prospective study material was composed of cDNA or gDNA derived from T cells, B-cell-depleted T cells, or PBMCs. Subjects who had been exposed to COVID-19, were actively infected with it, or had recovered from it provided the deeply sampled blood TCRbeta repertoires that made up the dataset. The repertoires were made available in a free public database intended to serve as a resource for research on the immune response to SARS-CoV-2. Samples came from the ongoing ImmuneRACE study (first 160 participants) plus 1,254 subjects from 6 global collaborators. A de-identified subject ID, COVID-19 status, age in years and sex were almost always included in the sample metadata. HLA class I and class II types, where available, came from metadata supplied by the sample provider rather than from assay-based typing. General study outcomes and caveats: Clinical and demographic metadata were provided uncurated, with the amount varying by source and participant.

Whole blood was collected in K2EDTA tubes by collaborating institutions according to the institutions' own protocols. For TCRbeta analysis, collaborators shipped samples in one of three forms: frozen whole blood, isolated PBMCs, or DNA extracted from either of those sample types. Source material: peripheral blood. The TCR comes from a man between 70 and 80 years old with acute or convalescent COVID-19. The chain was built from TRBV19 and TRBJ1-5; the D segment could be TRBD1, given 6 matching bases. The nucleotide sequence is TGTGCCAGTAGTAAACAGGGTACCGGCCAGCCCCAGCATTTT. This yields the protein CASSKQGTGQPQHF.